A selection of T cell receptor beta chains follows, all from one sample in a study of blood T cell repertoires in COVID-19. The repertoire was sequenced with immunoSEQ multiplex PCR; TCRdb's copy has only in-frame clones and lacks some. This table holds 200,000 to 250,000 clones, 70% to 85% found once. Sequences were obtained from peripheral blood. The receptors derive from a middle-aged man with active or convalescent COVID-19. CDR3s include the opening cysteine and the closing phenylalanine or tryptophan. D genes are given only for firm matches. Size tells how often a clone was seen (once, few, many) or the class of an expanded clone, and some rows leave it out.

j_call	v_call	d_call	clone_size	cdr3_nt	cdr3_aa
TRBJ2-2	TRBV7-2	.	.	TGTGCCAGCAGCGCGCAGCCTCTAGCCTCCGGGGAGCTGTTTTTT	CASSAQPLASGELFF
TRBJ1-4	TRBV7-2	.	.	TGTGCCAGCAGCCATCTCGCACGGGGGGGGTTGGGCGAAAAACTGTTTTTT	CASSHLARGGLGEKLFF
TRBJ1-2	TRBV4-1	.	few	TGCGCCAGCAGCCAGGTCTCGGGGTACTATGGCTACACCTTC	CASSQVSGYYGYTF
TRBJ2-7	TRBV28	TRBD2	.	TGTGCCAGCAGTCTCGGGACTAGCGGGAGGGCCGACGAGCAGTACTTC	CASSLGTSGRADEQYF
TRBJ1-4	TRBV21-1	.	.	TGTGCCACCTCGACATTGTTGGCCAATGAAAAACTGTTTTTT	CATSTLLANEKLFF
TRBJ2-1	TRBV2	TRBD2	once	TGTGCCATCACTCTAGCGGAGATTCTCAATGAGCAGTTCTTC	CAITLAEILNEQFF
TRBJ2-2	TRBV3-1/TRBV3-2	.	.	TGTGCCAGCAGCCAACGAGGGAACGGGGAGCTGTTTTTT	CASSQRGNGELFF
TRBJ1-2	TRBV6-5	TRBD1	.	TGTGCCAGCACCCCGGGACAGGGCCACTATGGCTACACCTTC	CASTPGQGHYGYTF
TRBJ1-1	TRBV7-2	.	.	TGTGCCAGCAGCTTAGTGAGGAGGGGTGAGGCTTTCTTT	CASSLVRRGEAFF
TRBJ2-7	TRBV2	.	.	TGTGCCAGCATTCAGGGCGCGTACGAGCAGTACTTC	CASIQGAYEQYF
TRBJ2-7	TRBV14	.	few	TGTGCCAGCAGCCGGGTTATAGGCGACTCGTACGAGCAGTACTTC	CASSRVIGDSYEQYF
TRBJ2-5	TRBV20-1	.	.	TGCAGTGCTAGTCTCTCGGGCGGGAAGAAGGCCCAGTACTTC	CSASLSGGKKAQYF
TRBJ2-7	TRBV19	.	.	TGTGCCAGTAGTGCGAGCTACGACGAGCAGTACTTC	CASSASYDEQYF
TRBJ1-4	TRBV29-1	TRBD1	.	TGCAGCGCAGGACAGGGCCCCGAAAAACTGTTTTTT	CSAGQGPEKLFF
TRBJ2-5	TRBV5-1	TRBD1	.	TGCGCCAGCAGCCTGGCCGGGACAGGGGAAGAGACCCAGTACTTC	CASSLAGTGEETQYF
TRBJ2-5	TRBV7-6	.	.	TGTGCCAGCAGCTTAGACCCACTCGGTGAGACCCAGTACTTC	CASSLDPLGETQYF
TRBJ1-2	TRBV19	.	.	TGTGCCAGTAGTATTCCGCCCTCTGGGGCAGACTATGGCTACACCTTC	CASSIPPSGADYGYTF